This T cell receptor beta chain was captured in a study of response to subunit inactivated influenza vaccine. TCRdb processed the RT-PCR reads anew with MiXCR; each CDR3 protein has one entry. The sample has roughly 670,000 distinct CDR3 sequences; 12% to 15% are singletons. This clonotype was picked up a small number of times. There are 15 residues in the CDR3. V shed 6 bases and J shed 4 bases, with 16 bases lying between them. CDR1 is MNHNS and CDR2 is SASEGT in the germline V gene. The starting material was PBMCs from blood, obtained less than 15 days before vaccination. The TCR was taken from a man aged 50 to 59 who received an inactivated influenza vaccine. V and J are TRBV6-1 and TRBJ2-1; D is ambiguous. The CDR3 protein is CASSPPGGVYNEQFF. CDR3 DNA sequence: TGTGCCAGCAGCCCTCCCGGCGGAGTTTACAATGAGCAGTTCTTC.